Reported below is one TCR beta chain. There is no known antigen for this receptor. Base quality data are lacking; no much larger clone is found one base away. The method was the immunoSEQ multiplex PCR assay. The multiplex PCR relied on a mix of 60 forward primers for TCR Vbeta segments and 13 reverse primers for TCR Jbeta segments. A multiplex PCR assay on genomic DNA amplified the CDR3 region of rearranged TCR beta genes. The amplified TCR beta libraries were sequenced on the Illumina HiSeq System as 87-base-pair reads. Per the authors' processing: In a later analysis, tens of millions of unique TCR beta chains were counted across the 500 to 850 repertoires, and about 9.9 million of these chains were shared by at least two donors. Raw reads were error-corrected and collapsed into unique sequences with a nearest-neighbor algorithm that merged closely related sequences to remove PCR and sequencing errors. CDR3 sequences were aligned to IMGT reference sequences to assign V, D and J gene segments. For a sequence to be retained, at least a six-nucleotide match to both a V gene segment and a J gene segment was required. Rearrangements were called productive when the CDR3 lacked stop codons and stayed in frame with V and J; all others were non-productive. CDR3 was defined by IMGT convention, running from the second conserved V-encoded cysteine to the conserved J-encoded phenylalanine. In an earlier analysis of roughly 580 of the donors, sequences lacking an unambiguous match to a single V gene segment were excluded. In an earlier analysis of some 590 of the donors, a V segment was called functional when productive rearrangements were above 56.7%, and segregating when the standard deviation between donors exceeded 5%. A statistical classification framework was built to diagnose cytomegalovirus status from the catalog of TCR beta chain sequences. In a later analysis, V and J genes were assigned by comparing TCR nucleotide sequences against IMGT/GENE-DB human TR gene sequences. In a later analysis, CDR3 sequences and most-parsimonious VDJ recombination scenarios were assigned using the TCRdist pipeline. In a later analysis, each TCR beta chain was defined by its CDR3 amino acid sequence together with its V-gene family, and reads lacking a unique V-gene family were excluded. As a way to deal with suspected cross-contamination and a sequencing artifact, a later analysis dropped roughly 620 nucleotide sequences that were highly shared and had low generation probability. For each public chain, a later analysis derived a clonal expansion index from normalized ranks of inferred template counts within each repertoire. In a later analysis, generation probabilities were computed using a VDJ recombination model fitted to out-of-frame rearrangements, and the results were checked against IGoR. Hypergeometric tests were used in a later analysis to score TCR-TCR, TCR-HLA and TCR-CMV co-occurrence, with a repertoire-size bias correction applied to the TCR pairs. A later analysis estimated false discovery rates by permuting HLA or CMV assignments 20 times. A later analysis grouped co-occurring TCRs with DBSCAN, adding TCRdist sequence similarity when clustering within HLA-allele-positive subsets. Repertoires with fewer than 30,000 or more than 120,000 public chains, plus five repertoires with anomalous nucleotide sharing, were excluded from co-occurrence clustering. The table was pulled from immuneACCESS by TCRdb, which kept in-frame rearrangements only. Such tables lose some clones; where checked, under half of the loss comes from unresolved V genes, and the rest has no known cause. V and J calls and clone size are given by that table; D and trimming were obtained from the DNA. Here the sample has roughly 250,000 clones; 84% occur a single time. The ten largest clones add up to approximately 2% of the sample.

These data are taken from a study of cytomegalovirus exposure and HLA in healthy donors (dated by TCRdb to 2016 to 2017). For the wider study: In an earlier analysis of approximately 500 of the donors, approximately 260 Gb of sequence data and 117 million unique TCR beta sequences from 150 million to 200 million T cells were reported. Among the approximately 400 genotyped donors, approximately 82% belonged to the genetic ancestry cluster associated with self-reported Caucasian donors. The T cell repertoires of around 670 subjects were profiled by immunosequencing and related to cytomegalovirus serostatus. HLA typing included class I and class II loci at four-digit resolution. To predict cytomegalovirus infection status, the study brought together high-throughput TCR immunosequencing, statistical association of individual TCRs with disease status, and machine learning. In a later analysis, previously published TCR beta repertoires from 550 to 750 donors were re-analyzed and high-resolution HLA genotyping was added so that TCR occurrence patterns could be studied. In an earlier analysis of a few hundred of the donors, high-throughput TCR beta sequencing was used to judge whether each TCR beta V gene segment behaved as functional or pseudogenic. The study aimed to test whether cataloging public T cell receptors could reveal signatures of past pathogen exposure. Every discovery cohort repertoire had been produced on one sequencing platform. In the later analysis, no new phenotypic data were used to find candidate immune exposures; instead, reliance was placed on TCR beta sequences and their occurrence across donors. Four to six DR-DQ haplotypes were handled as single units for association and clustering, since linkage in the cohort was strong. On average, around 200,000 unique TCR beta nucleotide sequences were sequenced per donor among 300 to 500 genotyped donors of the cohort, with approximately 18% of those sequences being non-productive. An early release covering 550 to 650 HLA-typed donors comprised about 300 gigabases of sequencing data and around 86 million unique TCR sequences. Alongside the repertoire data, information on donor age, sex, ethnicity and CMV serostatus was compiled. A later genetic analysis took genome-wide SNP genotypes for about 55% of the 666 donors and used that subset as a discovery cohort. A separate validation cohort of 100 to 150 different subjects was used in addition to the roughly 700-subject first cohort. The number of typed donors differed by locus: 629-630 for A, B, C, DRB1 and DQB1; some 500 for DQA1; some 590 for DPA1; and 400 to 480 for DPB1.

The cohort consisted of 666 healthy bone marrow donors. At the time of sampling, all cohort members were nominally healthy, though unrecorded immune exposures were likely present. The donor tested CMV seropositive, placing the donor among the 290 or so seropositive members of the cohort. A peripheral blood sample was collected from each donor, and TCR beta sequencing was performed on peripheral blood mononuclear cells. The Qiagen DNeasy Blood Extraction Kit was used to extract genomic DNA from the blood cell samples. What the authors observed across the whole study: In vitro tests confirmed that a few of the cytomegalovirus-associated TCR beta chains recognize cytomegalovirus antigens. Strong co-occurrence of HLA alleles, especially DR and DQ, made assigning TCR associations to individual alleles difficult. In an earlier analysis of about 600 of the donors, most TCR beta V segments appeared in productive rearrangements about 90% or about 30% of the time, broadly matching IMGT annotations. In this cohort, only TCR beta chains were sequenced, and detectable features were limited by the absence of alpha or paired-chain data. While some public TCRs were present in many individuals, most TCR sequences turned up only very rarely across donors. Presence/absence analyses assumed roughly uniform sequencing depth across donors, an assumption that may not hold. The authors suggested that the approach could potentially be generalized to other disease states and immunological phenotypes. A further reported finding was that TCR beta sequences accurately predicted the HLA-A and HLA-B alleles for most subjects in the first cohort. A later genetic analysis associated a missense DCLRE1C variant with V-gene and J-gene trimming of TCR beta chains, and an independent cohort replicated the association. CMV serostatus was the only immune exposure information available for the cohort. According to a later analysis, TCR association rates differed among HLA loci, with DRB1 alleles showing the most associated TCRs and HLA-C alleles showing the fewest. According to a later analysis, parvovirus B19, influenza, CMV and Epstein-Barr virus appeared linked to several top co-occurrence clusters. The classifier was reported to diagnose cytomegalovirus status with high specificity and sensitivity in both the original and validation cohorts. According to a later genetic analysis, donors in an Asian-associated ancestry cluster had fewer N-insertions in productive TCRs than the approximately 650-donor mean. Specific HLA alleles were associated with more than 15,000 TCR beta sequences at a false discovery rate of 0.05 in a later analysis. The study listed 164 TCR beta chains as associated with cytomegalovirus. Because some donors lacked HLA typing at each locus, the association tests relied only on the typed subset. In a later analysis, HLA-associated TCR beta chains were found to be more clonally expanded and to have lower generation probabilities than equally common non-associated chains. The sequencing pipeline was judged likely to have produced a cluster of highly shared sequence variants as a technical artifact. Linkage disequilibrium might explain the correlated functional status among segregating V segments, but an unknown experimental factor could not be ruled out. Because counts were too low, approximately 18 rarely observed V segments, including chromosome 9 orphons, were excluded from the earlier analysis of 587 of the donors. Most CMV-associated TCR beta chains appeared to be HLA-restricted in a later analysis, and the HLA associations seemed to be driven largely by CMV exposure.

Sequencing was performed on PBMCs. This receptor was identified in a woman aged 40 to 50 in good health and CMV-seropositive.

The CDR3 protein sequence reads: CASSYPQPGVMDTQYF. The DNA sequence is as follows: TGTGCCAGCAGCTACCCCCAGCCGGGAGTTATGGATACGCAGTATTTT. Rearrangement joined TRBV11-3 to TRBJ2-3; the D region possibly corresponds to TRBD2 (6 bases align). The germline V gene encodes CDR1 SGHNT and CDR2 YENEEA. V is pared back by 4 bases and J by 6 bases, with 20 bases lying between the germline termini. The CDR3 measures 16 amino acids from cysteine to phenylalanine. Only the CDR3 part of the read is kept: 48 bases, read in frame from the first base.